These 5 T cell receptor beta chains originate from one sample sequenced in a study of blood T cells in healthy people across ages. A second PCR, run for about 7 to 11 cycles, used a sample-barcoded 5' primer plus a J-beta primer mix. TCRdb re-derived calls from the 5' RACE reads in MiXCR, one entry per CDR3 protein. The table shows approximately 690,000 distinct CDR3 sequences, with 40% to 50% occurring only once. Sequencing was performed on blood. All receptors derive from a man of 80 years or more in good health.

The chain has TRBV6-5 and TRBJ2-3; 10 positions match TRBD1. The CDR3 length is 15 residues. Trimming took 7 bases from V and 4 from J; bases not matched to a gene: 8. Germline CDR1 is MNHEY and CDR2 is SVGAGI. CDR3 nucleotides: TGTGCCAGCACCCGGACAGGGGGGTTGGCAGATACGCAGTATTTT. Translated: CASTRTGGLADTQYF.

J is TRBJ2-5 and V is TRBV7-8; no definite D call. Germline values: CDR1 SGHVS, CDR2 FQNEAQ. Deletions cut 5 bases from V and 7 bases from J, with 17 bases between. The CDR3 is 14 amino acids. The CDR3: CASSVDGFRATQYF. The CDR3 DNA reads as TGTGCCAGCAGCGTAGATGGGTTCCGGGCGACCCAGTACTTC.

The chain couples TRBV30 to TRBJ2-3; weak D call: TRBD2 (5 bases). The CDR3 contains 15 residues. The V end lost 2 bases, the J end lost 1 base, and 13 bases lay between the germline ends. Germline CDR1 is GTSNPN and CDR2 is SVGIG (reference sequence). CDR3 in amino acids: CAWSQLGFGTDTQYF. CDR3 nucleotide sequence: TGTGCCTGGAGTCAACTAGGATTCGGCACAGATACGCAGTATTTT.

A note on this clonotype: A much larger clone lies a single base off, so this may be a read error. CDR3 nucleotide sequence: TGCGCCAGCAGCTTGGAGGGGGCAGGGCGTCAGCCCCAGCATTTT. Translated: CASSLEGAGRQPQHF. J is TRBJ1-5 and V is TRBV5-1; TRBD1 aligns across 7 bases. The CDR3 runs 15 residues. J gave up 6 bases and V 0 bases, and 6 bases lay outside the gene matches. CDR1 and CDR2 from the germline V gene are SGHRS and YFSETQ.

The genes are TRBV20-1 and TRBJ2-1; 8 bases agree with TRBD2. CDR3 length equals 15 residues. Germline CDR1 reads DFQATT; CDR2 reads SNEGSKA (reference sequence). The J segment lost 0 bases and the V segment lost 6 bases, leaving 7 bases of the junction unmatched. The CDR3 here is CSAKTGTSSYNEQFF. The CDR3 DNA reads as TGCAGTGCCAAAACCGGGACTAGCTCCTACAATGAGCAGTTCTTC.